Listed below are T cell receptor beta chains from one sample, sequenced in a study of blood T cell repertoires in COVID-19. Sequencing used immunoSEQ multiplex PCR; TCRdb keeps in-frame clones, though not all of them. The sample shows 120,000 to 150,000 clones, roughly 79% of them seen only once. The sample comprised peripheral blood. These receptors originate from a man between 50 and 59 years old with active or convalescent COVID-19. CDR3s include the opening cysteine and the closing phenylalanine or tryptophan. A D gene is named only where the DNA matches it firmly. Size tells how often a clone was seen (once, few, many) or the class of an expanded clone, and some rows leave it out.

d_gene: .
abundance: .
v_gene: TRBV5-1
j_gene: TRBJ2-2
CDR3aa: CASQTLEGGTGELFF
CDR3nt: TGCGCCAGCCAGACCCTGGAGGGAGGCACCGGGGAGCTGTTTTTT

d_gene: TRBD1
abundance: .
v_gene: TRBV6-5
j_gene: TRBJ2-3
CDR3aa: CASSSGTASGTDTQYF
CDR3nt: TGTGCCAGCAGTTCGGGGACAGCGAGCGGAACAGATACGCAGTATTTT

d_gene: TRBD2
abundance: few
v_gene: TRBV27
j_gene: TRBJ2-1
CDR3aa: CASSPTGLAGAPGNEQFF
CDR3nt: TGTGCCAGCAGTCCAACAGGACTAGCGGGAGCCCCGGGGAATGAGCAGTTCTTC

d_gene: .
abundance: few
v_gene: TRBV6-1
j_gene: TRBJ1-1
CDR3aa: CASSEGVGRAPNTEAFF
CDR3nt: TGTGCCAGCAGTGAAGGGGTTGGGAGGGCTCCGAACACTGAAGCTTTCTTT

d_gene: .
abundance: .
v_gene: TRBV18
j_gene: TRBJ1-5
CDR3aa: CASSQADWYSNQPQHF
CDR3nt: TGTGCCAGCTCACAGGCAGACTGGTATAGCAATCAGCCCCAGCATTTT

d_gene: TRBD2
abundance: .
v_gene: TRBV29-1
j_gene: TRBJ2-7
CDR3aa: CSVRPAGGGYEQYF
CDR3nt: TGCAGCGTTAGGCCAGCGGGAGGGGGATACGAGCAGTACTTC

d_gene: .
abundance: .
v_gene: TRBV21-1
j_gene: TRBJ1-5
CDR3aa: CASSKTALGGTAPYLNQPQHF
CDR3nt: TGTGCCAGCAGCAAAACGGCCTTGGGTGGGACAGCCCCGTATCTCAATCAGCCCCAGCATTTT

d_gene: .
abundance: .
v_gene: TRBV11-2
j_gene: TRBJ1-2
CDR3aa: CASSLVWGGDGYTF
CDR3nt: TGTGCCAGCAGCTTAGTTTGGGGCGGGGATGGCTACACCTTC

d_gene: .
abundance: .
v_gene: TRBV7-6
j_gene: TRBJ2-5
CDR3aa: CASKRQGGVNQETQYF
CDR3nt: TGTGCCAGCAAGAGGCAGGGGGGAGTGAACCAAGAGACCCAGTACTTC

d_gene: .
abundance: .
v_gene: TRBV7-6
j_gene: TRBJ2-2
CDR3aa: CASSLGQGHGELFF
CDR3nt: TGTGCCAGCAGCTTAGGCCAGGGCCACGGGGAGCTGTTTTTT

d_gene: TRBD1
abundance: few
v_gene: TRBV3-1/TRBV3-2
j_gene: TRBJ2-1
CDR3aa: CASSQESIRGQGTDEQFF
CDR3nt: TGTGCCAGCAGCCAAGAAAGCATTAGGGGACAGGGGACGGATGAGCAGTTCTTC

d_gene: .
abundance: few
v_gene: TRBV10-3
j_gene: TRBJ1-4
CDR3aa: CAISESAGEKLFF
CDR3nt: TGTGCCATCAGTGAGTCAGCGGGGGAAAAACTGTTTTTT

d_gene: .
abundance: .
v_gene: TRBV19
j_gene: TRBJ2-1
CDR3aa: CASSILASYNEQFF
CDR3nt: TGTGCCAGTAGTATACTAGCCTCCTACAATGAGCAGTTCTTC

d_gene: TRBD2
abundance: few
v_gene: TRBV7-9
j_gene: TRBJ2-7
CDR3aa: CASSPPTSGRGEQYF
CDR3nt: TGTGCCAGCAGCCCGCCGACTAGCGGGAGGGGCGAGCAGTACTTC

d_gene: TRBD2
abundance: .
v_gene: TRBV28
j_gene: TRBJ2-3
CDR3aa: CASSLREGADTQYF
CDR3nt: TGTGCCAGCAGTTTGCGGGAGGGGGCAGATACGCAGTATTTT

d_gene: TRBD1
abundance: .
v_gene: TRBV15
j_gene: TRBJ1-4
CDR3aa: CATSLRLQGDEKLFF
CDR3nt: TGTGCCACCAGCTTGAGATTACAGGGGGATGAAAAACTGTTTTTT

d_gene: TRBD1
abundance: .
v_gene: TRBV15
j_gene: TRBJ1-5
CDR3aa: CATAGQGIQPQHF
CDR3nt: TGTGCCACCGCGGGACAGGGGATCCAGCCCCAGCATTTT

d_gene: TRBD2
abundance: .
v_gene: TRBV10-3
j_gene: TRBJ2-2
CDR3aa: CAVSSGRTGELFF
CDR3nt: TGTGCCGTCTCTAGCGGGAGAACCGGGGAGCTGTTTTTT

d_gene: .
abundance: .
v_gene: TRBV27
j_gene: TRBJ2-7
CDR3aa: CASREPGGRHEQYF
CDR3nt: TGTGCCAGCAGGGAGCCCGGGGGGCGTCACGAGCAGTACTTC

d_gene: TRBD1
abundance: .
v_gene: TRBV7-2
j_gene: TRBJ2-7
CDR3aa: CASSGAGTGPYEQYF
CDR3nt: TGTGCCAGCAGCGGAGCCGGGACAGGGCCCTACGAGCAGTACTTC

d_gene: .
abundance: .
v_gene: TRBV11-3
j_gene: TRBJ2-3
CDR3aa: CASSRAGGGLGGTDTQYF
CDR3nt: TGTGCCAGCAGCCGAGCAGGAGGGGGCCTAGGCGGCACAGATACGCAGTATTTT

d_gene: .
abundance: .
v_gene: TRBV5-6
j_gene: TRBJ2-2
CDR3aa: CASRQTGRVTGELFF
CDR3nt: TGTGCCAGCAGACAAACAGGGAGGGTCACCGGGGAGCTGTTTTTT

d_gene: TRBD1
abundance: .
v_gene: TRBV5-1
j_gene: TRBJ2-6
CDR3aa: CASSVDRAPGANVLTF
CDR3nt: TGCGCCAGCAGCGTCGACAGGGCCCCTGGGGCCAACGTCCTGACTTTC

d_gene: TRBD2
abundance: few
v_gene: TRBV14
j_gene: TRBJ2-7
CDR3aa: CASSRRPGTSGNSYEQYF
CDR3nt: TGTGCCAGCAGCCGACGTCCCGGGACTAGCGGGAATTCCTACGAGCAGTACTTC

d_gene: TRBD1
abundance: .
v_gene: TRBV3-1/TRBV3-2
j_gene: TRBJ1-6
CDR3aa: CASSQKGDSTSPLHF
CDR3nt: TGTGCCAGCAGCCAAAAAGGGGACAGCACTTCACCCCTCCACTTT

d_gene: TRBD1
abundance: .
v_gene: TRBV9
j_gene: TRBJ1-6
CDR3aa: CASSPTEVTGSRDNSPLHF
CDR3nt: TGTGCCAGCAGCCCGACGGAGGTGACAGGGAGTAGGGATAATTCACCCCTCCACTTT

d_gene: .
abundance: .
v_gene: TRBV27
j_gene: TRBJ1-2
CDR3aa: CASSLGGGYYGYTF
CDR3nt: TGTGCCAGCAGTCTAGGGGGGGGCTACTATGGCTACACCTTC

d_gene: TRBD2
abundance: .
v_gene: TRBV5-1
j_gene: TRBJ2-3
CDR3aa: CASSTGLDSNTDTQYF
CDR3nt: TGCGCCAGCAGCACCGGACTAGATTCTAACACAGATACGCAGTATTTT

d_gene: .
abundance: .
v_gene: TRBV3-1/TRBV3-2
j_gene: TRBJ2-3
CDR3aa: CASSQERGTDTQYF
CDR3nt: TGTGCCAGCAGCCAAGAAAGGGGGACAGATACGCAGTATTTT

d_gene: TRBD1
abundance: few
v_gene: TRBV5-1
j_gene: TRBJ2-2
CDR3aa: CASSRGQGEATGELFF
CDR3nt: TGCGCCAGCAGCCGTGGACAGGGCGAGGCCACCGGGGAGCTGTTTTTT

d_gene: .
abundance: few
v_gene: TRBV6-5
j_gene: TRBJ1-1
CDR3aa: CASRRVGDFAEAFF
CDR3nt: TGTGCCAGCAGGAGGGTAGGAGATTTTGCTGAAGCTTTCTTT

d_gene: TRBD2
abundance: .
v_gene: TRBV27
j_gene: TRBJ2-7
CDR3aa: CASSLIQLAGGPRETEQYF
CDR3nt: TGTGCCAGCAGCCTAATCCAGCTAGCGGGAGGGCCAAGGGAAACCGAGCAGTACTTC

d_gene: .
abundance: few
v_gene: TRBV18
j_gene: TRBJ1-2
CDR3aa: CASSPLDGPAGYGYTF
CDR3nt: TGTGCCAGCTCACCGCTGGACGGCCCGGCGGGCTATGGCTACACCTTC

d_gene: .
abundance: .
v_gene: TRBV29-1
j_gene: TRBJ2-7
CDR3aa: CSVDQFDEQYF
CDR3nt: TGCAGCGTTGATCAGTTTGACGAGCAGTACTTC

d_gene: .
abundance: .
v_gene: TRBV19
j_gene: TRBJ2-5
CDR3aa: CASSSEGRQETQYF
CDR3nt: TGTGCCAGTAGTTCGGAGGGGCGGCAAGAGACCCAGTACTTC

d_gene: .
abundance: .
v_gene: TRBV20-1
j_gene: TRBJ2-7
CDR3aa: CSATIREQYF
CDR3nt: TGCAGTGCTACCATCAGGGAGCAGTACTTC

d_gene: TRBD1
abundance: .
v_gene: TRBV7-9
j_gene: TRBJ2-7
CDR3aa: CASSAPTGGMTYEQYF
CDR3nt: TGTGCCAGCAGCGCTCCGACAGGGGGCATGACCTACGAGCAGTACTTC

d_gene: TRBD1
abundance: .
v_gene: TRBV5-1
j_gene: TRBJ2-1
CDR3aa: CASSLRQGAYNEQFF
CDR3nt: TGCGCCAGCAGCTTGAGGCAGGGGGCATACAATGAGCAGTTCTTC

d_gene: .
abundance: .
v_gene: TRBV27
j_gene: TRBJ2-1
CDR3aa: CASSLLRSSYNEQFF
CDR3nt: TGTGCCAGCAGTCTTCTTCGGAGCTCCTACAATGAGCAGTTCTTC

d_gene: .
abundance: once
v_gene: TRBV19
j_gene: TRBJ1-5
CDR3aa: CASTAGGGNQPQHF
CDR3nt: TGTGCCAGTACCGCCGGTGGAGGCAATCAGCCCCAGCATTTT